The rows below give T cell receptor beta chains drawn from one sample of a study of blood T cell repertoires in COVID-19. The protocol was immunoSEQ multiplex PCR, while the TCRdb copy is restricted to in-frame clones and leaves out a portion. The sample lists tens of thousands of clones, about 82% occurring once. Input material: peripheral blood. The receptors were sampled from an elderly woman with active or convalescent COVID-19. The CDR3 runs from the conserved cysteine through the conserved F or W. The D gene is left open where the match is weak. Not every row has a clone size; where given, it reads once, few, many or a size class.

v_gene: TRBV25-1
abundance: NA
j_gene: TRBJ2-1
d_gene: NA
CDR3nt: TGTGCCAGCAGTGCCGCGGGGCTAGGGAATGAGCAGTTCTTC
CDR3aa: CASSAAGLGNEQFF

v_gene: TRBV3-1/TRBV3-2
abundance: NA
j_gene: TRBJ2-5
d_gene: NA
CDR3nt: TGTGCCAGCAGCCAAGGGGCGGGAGAGACCCAGTACTTC
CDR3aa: CASSQGAGETQYF

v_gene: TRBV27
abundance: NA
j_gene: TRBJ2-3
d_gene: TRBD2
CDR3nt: TGTGCCAGCAGTTTCAGACTAGCGGGAGGAGGGGGCACAGATACGCAGTATTTT
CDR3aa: CASSFRLAGGGGTDTQYF

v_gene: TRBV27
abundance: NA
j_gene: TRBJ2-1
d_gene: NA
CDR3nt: TGTGCCAGCAGTCTCAAACAGGGTATCAATGAGCAGTTCTTC
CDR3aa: CASSLKQGINEQFF

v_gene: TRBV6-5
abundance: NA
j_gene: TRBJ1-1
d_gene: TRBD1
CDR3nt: TGTGCCAGCAGAAGGGACAGGGGCGAGGAAGCTTTCTTT
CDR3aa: CASRRDRGEEAFF

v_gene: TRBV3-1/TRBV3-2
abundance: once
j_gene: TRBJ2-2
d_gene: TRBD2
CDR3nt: TGTGCCAGCAGCGGACTAGCGGGGAAAACCGGGGAGCTGTTTTTT
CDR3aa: CASSGLAGKTGELFF

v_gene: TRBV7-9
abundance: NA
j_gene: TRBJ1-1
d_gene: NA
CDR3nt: TGTGCCAGCAGCCCACTTACAGGGAACACTGAAGCTTTCTTT
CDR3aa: CASSPLTGNTEAFF

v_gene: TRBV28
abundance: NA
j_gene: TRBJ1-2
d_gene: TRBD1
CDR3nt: TGTGCCAGCAGTCAGGACAGGAAGTATGGCTACACCTTC
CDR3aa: CASSQDRKYGYTF

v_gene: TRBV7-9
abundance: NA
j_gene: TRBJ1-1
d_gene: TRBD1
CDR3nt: TGTGCCAGCAGCTTGCGACAGGGACGAACTGAAGCTTTCTTT
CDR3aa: CASSLRQGRTEAFF

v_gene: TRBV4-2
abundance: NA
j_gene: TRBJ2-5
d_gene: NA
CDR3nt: TGTGCCAGCAGGCTAGGAACCGAGACCCAGTACTTC
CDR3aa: CASRLGTETQYF

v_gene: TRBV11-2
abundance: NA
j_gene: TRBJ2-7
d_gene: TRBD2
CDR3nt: TGTGCCAGCAGCCGAGGACTAGCGGGAGCCTACGAGCAGTACTTC
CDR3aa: CASSRGLAGAYEQYF

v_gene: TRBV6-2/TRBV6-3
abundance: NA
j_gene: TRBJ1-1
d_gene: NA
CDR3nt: TGTGCCAGCAGTTACCGCTGGAAGCGCACTGAAGCTTTCTTT
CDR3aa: CASSYRWKRTEAFF

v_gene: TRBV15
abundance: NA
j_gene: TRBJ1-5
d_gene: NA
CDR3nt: TGTGCCACCAGCAGAGCGGCAGGGGAAGCGCCCCAGCATTTT
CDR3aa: CATSRAAGEAPQHF

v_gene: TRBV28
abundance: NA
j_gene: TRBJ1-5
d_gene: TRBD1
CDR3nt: TGTGCCGGCGCCTACAGGGGGAGATATCAGCCCCAGCATTTT
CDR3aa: CAGAYRGRYQPQHF

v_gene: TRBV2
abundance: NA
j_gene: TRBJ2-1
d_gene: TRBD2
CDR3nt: TGTGCCAGCCAGGGACTAGCGGGAACTAGGCAGTTCTTC
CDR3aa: CASQGLAGTRQFF

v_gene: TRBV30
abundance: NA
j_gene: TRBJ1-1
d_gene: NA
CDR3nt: TGTGCCTGGCTGGTGTCGGACACTGAAGCTTTCTTT
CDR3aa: CAWLVSDTEAFF

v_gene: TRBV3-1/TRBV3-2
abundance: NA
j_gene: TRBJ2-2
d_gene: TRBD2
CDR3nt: TGTGCCAGCAGCCAGATGAAGAGCGGGAGGGCCGCGGGCACCGGGGAGCTGTTTTTT
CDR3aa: CASSQMKSGRAAGTGELFF

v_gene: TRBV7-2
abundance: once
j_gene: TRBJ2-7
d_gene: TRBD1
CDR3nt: TGTGCCAGCAGTCTCGACAGGGGGCGATACGAGCAGTACTTC
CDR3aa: CASSLDRGRYEQYF

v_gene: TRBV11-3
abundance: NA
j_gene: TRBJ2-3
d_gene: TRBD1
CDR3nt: TGTGCCAGCAGCTTTGAAACGACAGGGGATAGCACAGATACGCAGTATTTT
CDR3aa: CASSFETTGDSTDTQYF

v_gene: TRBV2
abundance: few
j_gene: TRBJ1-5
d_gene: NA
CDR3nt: TGTGCCAGCAGCGGTGCGGTAGAAATATATAGCAATCAGCCCCAGCATTTT
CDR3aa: CASSGAVEIYSNQPQHF

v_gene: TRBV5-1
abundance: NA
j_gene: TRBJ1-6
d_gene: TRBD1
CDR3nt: TGCGCCAGCAGCTTGGCGGACAGGGATAATTCACCCCTCCACTTT
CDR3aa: CASSLADRDNSPLHF

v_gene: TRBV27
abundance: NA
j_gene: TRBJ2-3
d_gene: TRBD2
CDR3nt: TGTGCCAGCAGTTTATTCCTAGCGGGAACAGATACGCAGTATTTT
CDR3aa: CASSLFLAGTDTQYF

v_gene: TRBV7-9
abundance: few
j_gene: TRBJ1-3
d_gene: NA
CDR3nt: TGTGCCAGCACGGGGAGCTCTGGAAACACCATATATTTT
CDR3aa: CASTGSSGNTIYF

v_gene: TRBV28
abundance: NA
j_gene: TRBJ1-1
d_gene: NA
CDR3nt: TGTGCCAGCAGCCGTGGGGGCCTGAACACTGAAGCTTTCTTT
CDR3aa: CASSRGGLNTEAFF

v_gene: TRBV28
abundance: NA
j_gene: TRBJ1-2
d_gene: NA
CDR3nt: TGTGCCAGTGCCCCCGAGGACAGCAGCTATGGAGGCTACACCTTC
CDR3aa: CASAPEDSSYGGYTF

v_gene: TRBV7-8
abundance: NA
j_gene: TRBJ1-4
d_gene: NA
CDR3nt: TGTGCCAGCAGCTTGATTTTAGGGTCGGGGGAAAAACTGTTTTTT
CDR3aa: CASSLILGSGEKLFF

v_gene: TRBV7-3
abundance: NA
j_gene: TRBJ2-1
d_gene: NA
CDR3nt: TGTGCCAGCAGCCGTACGGCAACGGGGGAGAATGAGCAGTTCTTC
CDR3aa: CASSRTATGENEQFF

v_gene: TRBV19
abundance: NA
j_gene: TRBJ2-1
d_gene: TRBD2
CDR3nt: TGTGCCAGTAGTATTTGGCAGGTGGGGGGGAATGAGCAGTTCTTC
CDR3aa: CASSIWQVGGNEQFF

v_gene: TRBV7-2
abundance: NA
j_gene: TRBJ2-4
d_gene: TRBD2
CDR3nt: TGTGCCAGCAGCTTCGGACTAGCGGGAGGGAAAAACATTCAGTACTTC
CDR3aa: CASSFGLAGGKNIQYF

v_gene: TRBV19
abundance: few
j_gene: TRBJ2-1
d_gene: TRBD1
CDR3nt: TGTGCCAGTAGTAGACCCGGGACAGGGTCAAGTGAGCAGTTCTTC
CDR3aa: CASSRPGTGSSEQFF

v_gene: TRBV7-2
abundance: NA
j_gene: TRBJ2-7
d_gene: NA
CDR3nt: TGTGCCAGCAGCTTAACCCCAGGAAACTACGAGCAGTACTTC
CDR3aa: CASSLTPGNYEQYF

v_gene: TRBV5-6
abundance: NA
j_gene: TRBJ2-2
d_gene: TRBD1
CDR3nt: TGTGCCAGCAGCTACCTTGACAGGGATGTCGGGGAGCTGTTTTTT
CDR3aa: CASSYLDRDVGELFF

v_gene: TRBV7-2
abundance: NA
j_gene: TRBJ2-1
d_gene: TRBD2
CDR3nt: TGTGCCAGCAGCTTAGCGGGGGGGGTGGATGAGCAGTTCTTC
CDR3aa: CASSLAGGVDEQFF

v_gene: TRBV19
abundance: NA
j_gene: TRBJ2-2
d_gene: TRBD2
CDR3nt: TGTGCCAGTACCACTCTAGCGGGAGGAACCACCGGGGAGCTGTTTTTT
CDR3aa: CASTTLAGGTTGELFF

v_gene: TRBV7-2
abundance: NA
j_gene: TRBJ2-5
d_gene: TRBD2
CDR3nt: TGTGCCAGCCGCGAGCTAGCGGGGAGCCGGACCCAGTACTTC
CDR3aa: CASRELAGSRTQYF

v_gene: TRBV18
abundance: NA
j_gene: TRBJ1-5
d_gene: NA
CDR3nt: TGTGCCAGCTCACCAGACAGTGGAAGTTATAGCAATCAGCCCCAGCATTTT
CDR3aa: CASSPDSGSYSNQPQHF

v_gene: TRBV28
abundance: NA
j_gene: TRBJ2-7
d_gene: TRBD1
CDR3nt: TGTGCCAGCAGAGCCGGGACAGGGGGCCACGAGCAGTACTTC
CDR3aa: CASRAGTGGHEQYF

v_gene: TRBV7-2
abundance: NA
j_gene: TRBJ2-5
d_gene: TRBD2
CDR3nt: TGTGCCAGCAGCCAACAGAGGGAGTTAAGCGGGAGGGCCGGCGAGACCCAGTACTTC
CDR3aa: CASSQQRELSGRAGETQYF

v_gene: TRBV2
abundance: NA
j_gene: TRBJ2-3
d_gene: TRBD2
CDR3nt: TGTGCCAGCAACCTTGGGACTAGCGGGGCAGATACGCAGTATTTT
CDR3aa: CASNLGTSGADTQYF

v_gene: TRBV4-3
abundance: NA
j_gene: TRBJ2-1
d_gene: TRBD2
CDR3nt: TGCGCCAGCAGCCAAGGCGGGGGACTAGCGGGATTAAATGAGCAGTTCTTC
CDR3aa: CASSQGGGLAGLNEQFF

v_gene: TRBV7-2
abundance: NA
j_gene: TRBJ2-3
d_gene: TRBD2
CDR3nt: TGTGCCAGCAGTTTCGGCGGGGGGGCCCCCACAGATACGCAGTATTTT
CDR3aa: CASSFGGGAPTDTQYF

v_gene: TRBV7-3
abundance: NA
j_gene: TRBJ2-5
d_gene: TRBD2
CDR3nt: TGTGCCAGCAGCCTCCCCCGGGGGGAAGAGACCCAGTACTTC
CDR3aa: CASSLPRGEETQYF

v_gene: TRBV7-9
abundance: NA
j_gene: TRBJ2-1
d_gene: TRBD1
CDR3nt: TGTGCCAGCAGCCGGACAGGGGGCGAATACAATGAGCAGTTCTTC
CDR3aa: CASSRTGGEYNEQFF

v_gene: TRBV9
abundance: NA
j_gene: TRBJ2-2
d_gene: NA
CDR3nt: TGTGCCAGCAGCGAGACCCTTAGCCCCGGGGAGCTGTTTTTT
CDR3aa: CASSETLSPGELFF

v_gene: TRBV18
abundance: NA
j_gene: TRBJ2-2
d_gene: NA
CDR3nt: TGTGCCAGCTCACCAATTTGGGGCCAGGGGATCACCGGGGAGCTGTTTTTT
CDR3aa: CASSPIWGQGITGELFF

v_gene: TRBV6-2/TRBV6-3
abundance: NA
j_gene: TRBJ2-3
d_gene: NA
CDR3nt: TGTGCCAGCAGTTACTCGTCTAGCGGCACAGATACGCAGTATTTT
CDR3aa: CASSYSSSGTDTQYF

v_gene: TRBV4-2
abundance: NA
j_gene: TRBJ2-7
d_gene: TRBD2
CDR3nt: TGTGCCAGCAGCCAACCCCTCGGACTAGCGGGGGTTCCCCCCTCCTACGAGCAGTACTTC
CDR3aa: CASSQPLGLAGVPPSYEQYF

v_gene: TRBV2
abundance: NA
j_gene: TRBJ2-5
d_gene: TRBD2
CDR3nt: TGTGCCAGCAGGACTAGCGGGACCCCCCAAGAGACCCAGTACTTC
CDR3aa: CASRTSGTPQETQYF

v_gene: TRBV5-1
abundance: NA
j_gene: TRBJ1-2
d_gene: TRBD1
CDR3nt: TGCGCCAGCAGCTTGGGTAGGGGGCTAGGTGGCTACACCTTC
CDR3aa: CASSLGRGLGGYTF